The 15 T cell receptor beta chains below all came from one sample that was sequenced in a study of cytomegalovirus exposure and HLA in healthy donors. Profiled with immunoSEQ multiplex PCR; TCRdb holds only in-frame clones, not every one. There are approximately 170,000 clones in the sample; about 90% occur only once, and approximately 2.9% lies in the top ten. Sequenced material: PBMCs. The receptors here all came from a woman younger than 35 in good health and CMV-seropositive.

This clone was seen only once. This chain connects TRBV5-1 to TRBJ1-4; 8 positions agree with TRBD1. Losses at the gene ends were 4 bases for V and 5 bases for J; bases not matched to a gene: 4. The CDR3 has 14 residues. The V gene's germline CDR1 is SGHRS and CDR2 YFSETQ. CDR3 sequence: CASSPQGGNEKLFF. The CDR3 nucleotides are TGCGCCAGCAGCCCACAGGGGGGAAATGAAAAACTGTTTTTT.

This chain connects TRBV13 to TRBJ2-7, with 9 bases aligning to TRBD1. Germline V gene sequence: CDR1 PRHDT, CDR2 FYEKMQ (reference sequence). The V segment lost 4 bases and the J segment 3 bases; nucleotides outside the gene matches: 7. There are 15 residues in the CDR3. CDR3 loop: CASSSPTGGNYEQYF. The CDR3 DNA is TGTGCCAGCAGCTCACCGACAGGGGGGAACTACGAGCAGTACTTC.

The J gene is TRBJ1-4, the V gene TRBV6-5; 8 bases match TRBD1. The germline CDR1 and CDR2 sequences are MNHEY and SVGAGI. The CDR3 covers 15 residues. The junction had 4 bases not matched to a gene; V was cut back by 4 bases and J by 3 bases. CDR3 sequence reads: CASSSQGAANEKLFF. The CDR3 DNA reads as TGTGCCAGCAGTTCGCAGGGGGCTGCTAATGAAAAACTGTTTTTT.

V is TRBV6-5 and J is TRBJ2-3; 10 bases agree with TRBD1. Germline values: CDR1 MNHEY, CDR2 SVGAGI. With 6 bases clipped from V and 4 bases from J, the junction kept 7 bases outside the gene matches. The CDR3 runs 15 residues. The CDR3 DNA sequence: TGTGCCAGCAGCCTGACAGGGGGCGATCCAGATACGCAGTATTTT. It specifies CASSLTGGDPDTQYF.

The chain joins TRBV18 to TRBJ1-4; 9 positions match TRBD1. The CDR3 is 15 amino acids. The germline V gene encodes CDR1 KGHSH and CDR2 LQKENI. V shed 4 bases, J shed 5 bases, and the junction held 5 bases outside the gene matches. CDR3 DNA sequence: TGTGCCAGCTCACAAGACACAGGGGGCAATGAAAAACTGTTTTTT. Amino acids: CASSQDTGGNEKLFF.

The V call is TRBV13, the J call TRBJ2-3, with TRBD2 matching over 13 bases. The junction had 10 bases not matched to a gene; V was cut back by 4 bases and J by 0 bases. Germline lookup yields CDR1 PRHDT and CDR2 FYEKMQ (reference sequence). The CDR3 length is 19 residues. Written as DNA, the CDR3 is TGTGCCAGCAGCTCGGAGGGACTAGCGGGACCTTTGAGCACAGATACGCAGTATTTT. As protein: CASSSEGLAGPLSTDTQYF.

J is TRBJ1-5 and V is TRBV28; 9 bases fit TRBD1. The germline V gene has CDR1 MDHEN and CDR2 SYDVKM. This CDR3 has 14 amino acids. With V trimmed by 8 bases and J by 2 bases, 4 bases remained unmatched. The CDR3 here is CASEQGAGNQPQHF. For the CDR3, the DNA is TGTGCCAGCGAACAGGGGGCTGGCAATCAGCCCCAGCATTTT.

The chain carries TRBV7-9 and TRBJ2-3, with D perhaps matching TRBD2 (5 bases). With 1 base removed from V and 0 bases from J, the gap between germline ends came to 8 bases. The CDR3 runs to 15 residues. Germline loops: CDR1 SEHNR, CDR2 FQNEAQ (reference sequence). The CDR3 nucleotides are TGTGCCAGCAGCTTAGGCCCTAGCAGCACAGATACGCAGTATTTT. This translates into CASSLGPSSTDTQYF.

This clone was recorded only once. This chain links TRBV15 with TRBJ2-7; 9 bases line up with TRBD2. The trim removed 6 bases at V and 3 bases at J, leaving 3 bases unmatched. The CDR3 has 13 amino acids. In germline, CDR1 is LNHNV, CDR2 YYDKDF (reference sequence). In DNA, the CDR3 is TGTGCCACCAGGGCTAGCGGGGTCTACGAGCAGTACTTC. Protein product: CATRASGVYEQYF.

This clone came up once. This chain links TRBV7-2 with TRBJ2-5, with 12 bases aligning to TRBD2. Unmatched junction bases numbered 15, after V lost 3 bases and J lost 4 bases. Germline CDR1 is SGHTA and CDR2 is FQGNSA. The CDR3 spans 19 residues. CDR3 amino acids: CASSLPLAGGPAAPETQYF. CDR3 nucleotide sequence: TGTGCCAGCAGCTTGCCACTAGCGGGAGGTCCCGCCGCCCCAGAGACCCAGTACTTC.

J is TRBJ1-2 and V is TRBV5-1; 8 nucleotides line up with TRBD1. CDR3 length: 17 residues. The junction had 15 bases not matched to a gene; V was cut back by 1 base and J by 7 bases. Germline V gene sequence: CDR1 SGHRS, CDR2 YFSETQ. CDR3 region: CASSLTPSRGRGAGYTF. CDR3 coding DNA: TGCGCCAGCAGCTTGACCCCCTCCAGGGGGCGCGGTGCTGGCTACACCTTC.

CDR3 nucleotides: TGTGCCAGCAGTTGGATGATAGGGGGCGCAGAGACCCAGTACTTC. Its translation: CASSWMIGGAETQYF. The chain combines TRBV7-2 with TRBJ2-5; 7 bases are a match to TRBD1. V was clipped by 6 bases and J by 4 bases; unmatched bases: 11. The CDR3 loop spans 15 amino acids. Looked up from germline, CDR1 is SGHTA and CDR2 is FQGNSA. The full variable domain, in which reference TRBV7-2 and TRBJ2-5 provide the parts outside the CDR3, is GAGVSQSPSNKVTEKGKDVELRCDPISGHTALYWYRQSLGQGLEFLIYFQGNSAPDKSGLPSDRFSAERTGGSVSTLTIQRTQQEDSAVYLCASSWMIGGAETQYFGPGTRLLVL.

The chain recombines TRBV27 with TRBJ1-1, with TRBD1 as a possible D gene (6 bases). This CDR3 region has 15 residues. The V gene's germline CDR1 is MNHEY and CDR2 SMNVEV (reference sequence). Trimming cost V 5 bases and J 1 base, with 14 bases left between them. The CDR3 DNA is TGTGCCAGCAGTCCCCGGGGGGGCCCGAACACTGAAGCTTTCTTT. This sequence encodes CASSPRGGPNTEAFF.

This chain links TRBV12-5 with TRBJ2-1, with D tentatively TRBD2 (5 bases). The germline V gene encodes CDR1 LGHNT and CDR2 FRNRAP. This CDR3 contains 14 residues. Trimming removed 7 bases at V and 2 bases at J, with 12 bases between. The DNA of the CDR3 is TGTGCTAGTGCCAAAACGCGGGCCTACAATGAGCAGTTCTTC. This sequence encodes CASAKTRAYNEQFF.

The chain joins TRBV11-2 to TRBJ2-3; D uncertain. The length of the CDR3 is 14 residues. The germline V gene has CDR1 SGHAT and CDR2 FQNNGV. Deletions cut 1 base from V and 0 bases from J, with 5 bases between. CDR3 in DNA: TGTGCCAGCAGCTTAGGAGAGAGCACAGATACGCAGTATTTT. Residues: CASSLGESTDTQYF.